These 19 T cell receptor beta chains were all obtained from the same sample, sequenced in a study of read filtering for tumor transcriptome and immune sequencing. This library used approximately 370 ng RNA and molecular barcoded adaptors spanning alpha/delta and beta/gamma chains. One entry per CDR3 protein results from TCRdb running MiXCR on the reads. This sample carries under 35,000 distinct CDR3 sequences, around 18% of them seen once, and the ten largest clones take around 15%. Sequenced: a population of CD138-negative cells sorted from bone marrow. The receptors here all came from a donor aged 40 or over with multiple myeloma.

Many counts were recorded for this clonotype. This chain links TRBV11-2 with TRBJ1-1, with D possibly TRBD1 on 5 matching bases. CDR1 and CDR2 (germline): SGHAT, FQNNGV. V shed 1 base and J shed 5 bases, with 8 bases lying between them. CDR3 length: 13 residues. The CDR3 region is CASSLVGGTEAFF. Here the CDR3 DNA reads TGTGCCAGCAGCTTAGTCGGGGGGACTGAAGCTTTCTTT.

This clonotype was recorded at least ten times. This sequence joins TRBV12-3 or TRBV12-4 and TRBJ2-2, with 8 bases lining up with TRBD1. V was pared by 4 bases and J by 6 bases, with 4 bases of the junction left unmatched. The CDR3 extends over 14 amino acids. CDR3 sequence reads: CASSWGTGPGELFF. DNA of the CDR3: TGTGCCAGCAGTTGGGGGACAGGCCCCGGGGAGCTGTTTTTT.

As concerns this clonotype: The CDR3 does not end in the conserved phenylalanine or tryptophan, so this is likely a read error. This rearrangement joins TRBV5-1 to TRBJ2-6; D possibly uses TRBD1 or TRBD2 (6 bases each). Germline V gives CDR1 SGHRS, CDR2 YFSETQ. The CDR3 loop spans 15 amino acids. The CDR3 sequence is CASALGGSGADVLTL. The CDR3 nucleotides are TGCGCCAGCGCTTTGGGGGGCTCTGGGGCCGACGTCCTGACTCTC.

This clonotype came up many times. CDR3 in DNA: TGTGCCAGCAGCCCGACCATTACAGAGACCCAGTACTTC. Encoded protein: CASSPTITETQYF. This chain joins TRBV2 and TRBJ2-5; D remains ambiguous. The germline CDR1 and CDR2 sequences are SNHLY and FYNNEI. The CDR3 totals 13 residues. The V end was cut by 6 bases, the J end by 4 bases, with 12 bases between.

This clonotype has just a few counts. The gene calls are TRBV10-3 and TRBJ2-1; D call uncertain. This CDR3 is built from 12 residues. Trimming pared 6 bases from V and 7 bases from J, leaving 10 bases between. Germline CDR1 and CDR2: ENHRY and SYGVKD. CDR3 sequence (DNA): TGTGCCATCAGGGCGGAAGTTAATGAGCAGTTCTTC. It codes for CAIRAEVNEQFF.

Turning to this clonotype: Being one base from a much bigger clone, this may be a read error. The chain employs TRBV18 and TRBJ2-5; D is uncertain. Germline assignment: CDR1 KGHSH and CDR2 LQKENI. The CDR3 has 14 residues. This chain's CDR3 is CASSPPSTQETKYF. In DNA form, the CDR3 reads TGTGCCAGCTCACCACCGTCCACACAAGAGACCAAGTACTTC.

As regards this clonotype: This may arise from a read error, as a much more abundant clone is one base away. J is TRBJ2-7 and V is TRBV4-2; D may be TRBD2 (5 bases). Trimming pared 3 bases from V and 5 bases from J, leaving 17 bases between. The germline CDR1 and CDR2 sequences are LGHNA and YNFKEQ. The CDR3 extends over 15 amino acids. The CDR3 sequence: CASSQALGEGDEQYF. The CDR3 DNA follows: TGTGCCAGCAGCCAGGCCCTGGGAGAGGGCGACGAGCAGTACTTC.

On this clonotype itself: A clone one base away is much larger, so this may be a read error. The rearrangement joins TRBV2 to TRBJ2-1; possible D gene TRBD1, 6 bases. This CDR3 comprises 12 residues. Per germline, CDR1 SNHLY and CDR2 FYNNEI. CDR3 residues: CASSEQGNGQFF. CDR3 bases: TGTGCCAGCAGTGAACAGGGGAATGGGCAGTTCTTC.

This clonotype was detected only a few times. This CDR3 is CSARSLSGANVLTF. In nucleotides, the CDR3 is TGCAGTGCTAGGAGCCTCTCTGGGGCCAACGTCCTGACTTTC. The chain employs TRBV20-1 and TRBJ2-6; D is undetermined. Trimming removed 3 bases at V and 0 bases at J, with 6 bases between. Germline CDR1 is DFQATT and CDR2 is SNEGSKA (reference sequence). The CDR3 spans 14 residues.

This clonotype was observed at least ten times. J is TRBJ2-3 and V is TRBV20-1; maybe TRBD2 (5 bases). With 7 bases removed from V and 1 base from J, the gap between germline ends came to 9 bases. The CDR3 is 12 amino acids. In germline, CDR1 is DFQATT, CDR2 SNEGSKA (reference sequence). CDR3 coding DNA: TGCAGTGTGTCGAGGGGCACAGATACGCAGTATTTT. It specifies CSVSRGTDTQYF.

This clonotype turned up a few times. This CDR3 reads CSARRGNRETQYF. CDR3 in DNA: TGCAGTGCCAGGAGAGGGAACCGGGAGACCCAGTACTTC. This sequence joins TRBV20-1 and TRBJ2-5; maybe TRBD2 (5 bases). V dropped 6 bases and J dropped 5 bases, with 16 bases sitting between them. Germline V gives CDR1 DFQATT, CDR2 SNEGSKA (reference sequence). The CDR3 loop spans 13 amino acids.

The chain uses TRBV6-6 and TRBJ2-3; D gene unclear. Trimming took off 4 bases at V and 0 bases at J, with 8 bases between the two ends. Germline V gene sequence: CDR1 MNHNY, CDR2 SVGAGI (reference sequence). This CDR3 is 14 amino acids long. The CDR3 loop reads CASSLTTSTDTQYF. The CDR3 DNA reads TGTGCCAGCAGTTTGACAACTAGCACAGATACGCAGTATTTT.

This clonotype was picked up a small number of times. A much larger clonotype is one base distant, so this may be a read error. This CDR3 fails to terminate in the conserved phenylalanine or tryptophan, so it likely reflects a read error. The CDR3 DNA sequence: TGTGCCAGCAGTTTAGCGCAGGGTTTGGGGCAGCCCCAGCATTCT. Translated: CASSLAQGLGQPQHS. This chain connects TRBV12-3 or TRBV12-4 to TRBJ1-5, with D perhaps TRBD1 (5 bases). This CDR3 is 15 amino acids long. V was trimmed by 0 bases and J by 7 bases, leaving 13 bases between them.

This clonotype was found many times. This chain connects TRBV29-1 to TRBJ1-1; D is unclear. This CDR3 contains 13 residues. V was trimmed by 6 bases and J by 0 bases, leaving 11 bases between them. From germline, CDR1 is SQVTM and CDR2 ANQGSEA. The CDR3 bases are TGCAGCGTCGCTAGCGGACTGAACACTGAAGCTTTCTTT. Residues: CSVASGLNTEAFF.

This clonotype was counted only a few times. A much larger clonotype is one base distant, so this may be a read error. The V and J genes are TRBV28 and TRBJ2-2; tentative D call: TRBD2 (5 bases). The CDR3 has 15 residues. The V gene's germline CDR1 is MDHEN and CDR2 SYDVKM. For the CDR3, the DNA is TGTGCCAGCAGTTTCGAGGACGGAGGTCCCGGGAAGCTGTTTTTT. Translated: CASSFEDGGPGKLFF.

The table lists this clonotype with a few counts. The rearrangement joins TRBV5-6 to TRBJ2-5; D perhaps matches TRBD1 (6 bases). The CDR3 loop spans 14 amino acids. Trimming took off 2 bases at V and 3 bases at J, with 11 bases between the two ends. CDR1 and CDR2 (germline): SGHDT, YYEEEE. This chain's CDR3 is CASSFGQIEETQYF. The CDR3 coding sequence is TGTGCCAGCAGCTTCGGACAGATTGAAGAGACCCAGTACTTC. Supplemented by reference TRBV5-6 and TRBJ2-5, the full variable domain reads DAGVTQSPTHLIKTRGQQVTLRCSPKSGHDTVSWYQQALGQGPQFIFQYYEEEERQRGNFPDRFSGHQFPNYSSELNVNALLLGDSALYLCASSFGQIEETQYFGPGTRLLVL.

This clonotype was detected a few times. The CDR3 loop reads CASSTRRALTDTQYF. CDR3 coding DNA: TGTGCCAGCAGTACCCGCCGGGCCCTCACAGATACGCAGTATTTT. V usage is TRBV6-1 and J usage is TRBJ2-3; D is undetermined. Per germline, CDR1 MNHNS and CDR2 SASEGT. The V end was cut by 5 bases, the J end by 2 bases, with 14 bases between. The CDR3 has 15 amino acids.

This clonotype was counted many times. The chain links TRBV19 to TRBJ2-1; D gene uncertain. V dropped 3 bases and J dropped 10 bases, with 10 bases sitting between them. Germline V gene data show CDR1 as LNHDA and CDR2 as SQIVND (reference sequence). The CDR3 totals 12 residues. Written as DNA, the CDR3 is TGTGCCAGTAGTATCTATCAAGGCGAGCAGTTCTTC. Translated, it gives CASSIYQGEQFF. The whole variable domain, remainder taken from reference TRBV19 and TRBJ2-1, is DGGITQSPKYLFRKEGQNVTLSCEQNLNHDAMYWYRQDPGQGLRLIYYSQIVNDFQKGDIAEGYSVSREKKESFPLTVTSAQKNPTAFYLCASSIYQGEQFFGPGTRLTVL.

This clonotype was recorded many times. The rearrangement links TRBV19 to TRBJ1-2; 7 bases line up with TRBD1. Germline-derived CDR1 and CDR2 are LNHDA and SQIVND (reference sequence). CDR3 size: 13 residues. The V segment lost 6 bases and the J segment 9 bases; nucleotides outside the gene matches: 10. The chain's CDR3 is CASRPQQGTSYTF. CDR3 nucleotide sequence: TGTGCCAGTAGGCCCCAACAGGGGACGAGCTACACCTTC.